These 24 T cell receptor beta chains were sequenced from one sample in a study of cytomegalovirus exposure and HLA in healthy donors. PCR involved 60 Vbeta and 13 Jbeta primers. TCRdb keeps only in-frame clones here, not all; method: immunoSEQ multiplex PCR. The sample consists of 110,000 or so clones, 69% of them appearing once. The sample comprised PBMCs. Every receptor here comes from a woman between 70 and 85 years old in good health and CMV-seropositive.

The CDR3 bases are TGCGCCAGCAGCCGGGGGCAGATCACAGATACGCAGTATTTT. It specifies CASSRGQITDTQYF. The chain has TRBV4-3 and TRBJ2-3; tentative D call: TRBD1 (6 bases). The ends were cut back, 4 bases at V and 2 bases at J, with 10 bases in the middle. Germline-derived CDR1 and CDR2 are LGHNA and YSLEER. This CDR3 comprises 14 residues.

The chain is built from TRBV19 and TRBJ1-4; possible D gene TRBD1, 5 bases. This CDR3 is built from 13 residues. The germline V gene has CDR1 LNHDA and CDR2 SQIVND (reference sequence). Trimming took 5 bases from V and 12 from J, leaving 16 bases between them. The CDR3 DNA is TGTGCCAGTAGTCCCCCCGAAGGGGAAGAACTGTTTTTT. Amino acid sequence: CASSPPEGEELFF.

CDR3 in DNA: TGCGCCAGCAGCATATCGACAGGGGGCGGCACCGGGGAGCTGTTTTTT. It translates to CASSISTGGGTGELFF. The chain has TRBV5-1 and TRBJ2-2; 10 nucleotides align to TRBD1. The length of the CDR3 is 16 residues. The V gene end was trimmed by 4 bases and the J gene end by 4 bases; junction bases not matched to a gene: 7. Germline values: CDR1 SGHRS, CDR2 YFSETQ.

The genes are TRBV2 and TRBJ2-2, with 9 bases identical to TRBD1. The ends lost 6 bases at V and 3 bases at J; junction bases unmatched: 8. The CDR3 runs to 16 residues. The germline CDR1 and CDR2 sequences are SNHLY and FYNNEI. In nucleotides, the CDR3 is TGTGCCAGCAGGCGACAGGGGGATTTATACACCGGGGAGCTGTTTTTT. Protein: CASRRQGDLYTGELFF.

This clone was counted only a few times. The chain has TRBV5-1 and TRBJ2-1; 9 positions agree with TRBD1. Trimming took 4 bases from V and 3 from J; bases not matched to a gene: 8. The CDR3 totals 16 residues. In germline, CDR1 is SGHRS, CDR2 YFSETQ. As DNA, the CDR3 is TGCGCCAGCAGCAGGGGTCCGGGACAGGGCTACAATGAGCAGTTCTTC. Residues: CASSRGPGQGYNEQFF.

This clone was observed a few times. The chain recombines TRBV7-2 with TRBJ2-1; D may be TRBD2 (6 bases). Germline loops: CDR1 SGHTA, CDR2 FQGNSA. The CDR3 has 16 amino acids. V gave up 5 bases and J gave up 7 bases, with 21 bases separating them. CDR3: CASSPQTRGILNEQFF. CDR3 coding DNA: TGTGCCAGCAGCCCCCAGACTAGAGGGATACTAAATGAGCAGTTCTTC.

This clone was counted a few times. CDR3 amino acids: CASSQGLEAFF. The CDR3 bases are TGCGCCAGCAGCCAGGGGCTAGAAGCTTTCTTT. The rearrangement links TRBV4-3 to TRBJ1-1, with a tentative D call TRBD1 (5 bases). The germline V gene has CDR1 LGHNA and CDR2 YSLEER. This CDR3 contains 11 residues. The V gene lost 3 bases and the J gene lost 8 bases, with 7 bases spanning the gap.

J is TRBJ2-3 and V is TRBV7-2; 11 bases fit TRBD2. V was clipped by 5 bases and J by 2 bases; unmatched bases: 6. Per germline, CDR1 SGHTA and CDR2 FQGNSA. This CDR3 contains 16 residues. CDR3 residues: CASSSDSGGVTDTQYF. The CDR3 bases are TGTGCCAGCAGCAGTGATAGCGGGGGGGTCACAGATACGCAGTATTTT.

This clone has more than one count but fewer than ten. Other nucleotide sequences in the sample specify the same CDR3. The chain uses TRBV6-6 and TRBJ1-1; D might be TRBD1 (6 bases). The length of the CDR3 is 13 residues. CDR1 is MNHNY, CDR2 SVGAGI, per germline (reference sequence). Trimming pared 4 bases from V and 1 base from J, leaving 7 bases between. CDR3 region: CASSSQGNTEAFF. CDR3 bases: TGTGCCAGCAGTTCACAGGGGAACACTGAAGCTTTCTTT.

The chain employs TRBV10-2 and TRBJ1-5, with TRBD1 identical over 7 bases. This CDR3 comprises 16 residues. CDR1 is WSHSY and CDR2 is SAAADI in the germline V gene. V was pared by 3 bases and J by 7 bases, with 12 bases of the junction left unmatched. DNA for the CDR3: TGCGCCAGCAGTGATTCTCCCGGGACAGAAGGACAGCCCCAGCATTTT. Amino acids: CASSDSPGTEGQPQHF.

CDR3 coding DNA: TGTGCCAGTAGTACCTACCTTGAGCAGTTCTTC. Its translation is CASSTYLEQFF. The rearrangement links TRBV19 to TRBJ2-1; the D is unclear. Germline lookup yields CDR1 LNHDA and CDR2 SQIVND (reference sequence). The CDR3 is 11 amino acids. V was cut by 4 bases and J by 9 bases, with 7 bases left in between.

CDR3 sequence (DNA): TGTGCCAGCAGTTACGGGACAGGGAGGAATTCACCCCTCCACTTT. As protein: CASSYGTGRNSPLHF. This rearrangement joins TRBV6-5 to TRBJ1-6; 9 positions agree with TRBD1. The CDR3 runs to 15 residues. Germline CDR1 reads MNHEY; CDR2 reads SVGAGI. Trimming took 2 bases from V and 7 from J; bases not matched to a gene: 3.

The chain employs TRBV7-2 and TRBJ2-2; 7 nucleotides align to TRBD2. The V segment lost 4 bases and the J segment 2 bases; nucleotides outside the gene matches: 4. There are 15 residues in the CDR3. Germline V gene lookup returns CDR1 SGHTA and CDR2 FQGNSA. The CDR3 spells CASSSSGFNTGELFF. CDR3 sequence (DNA): TGTGCCAGCAGCTCTAGCGGATTTAACACCGGGGAGCTGTTTTTT.

The rearrangement uses TRBV9 and TRBJ2-5; D is unresolved. The CDR3 is 14 residues long. V dropped 0 bases and J dropped 4 bases, with 10 bases sitting between them. Germline V gene data show CDR1 as SGDLS and CDR2 as YYNGEE. This CDR3 is CASSVDGSRETQYF. The CDR3 nucleotides are TGTGCCAGCAGCGTAGATGGTAGCAGAGAGACCCAGTACTTC.

In this sample, this clone turned up a few times. This rearrangement joins TRBV20-1 to TRBJ1-4; no definite D call. Trimming removed 5 bases from V and 8 bases from J, with 9 bases in between. CDR1 and CDR2 (germline): DFQATT, SNEGSKA (reference sequence). This CDR3 region has 11 residues. CDR3 amino acids: CSAGTAEKLFF. CDR3 DNA sequence: TGCAGTGCTGGCACCGCAGAAAAACTGTTTTTT.

This CDR3 is CASSQLGRSPSTDTQYF. The CDR3 coding sequence is TGTGCCAGCAGCCAACTTGGGAGAAGCCCTAGCACAGATACGCAGTATTTT. The chain joins TRBV7-9 to TRBJ2-3; tentatively, D is TRBD2 (5 bases). The CDR3 runs to 17 residues. V was shortened by 5 bases and J by 0 bases, with 18 bases between the two germline ends. Germline-derived CDR1 and CDR2 are SEHNR and FQNEAQ (reference sequence).

This chain links TRBV5-1 with TRBJ2-1; D gene ambiguous. V shed 0 bases and J shed 5 bases, with 6 bases lying between them. CDR1 is SGHRS, CDR2 YFSETQ, per germline. There are 13 residues in the CDR3. CDR3: CASSLASNNEQFF. CDR3 coding DNA: TGCGCCAGCAGCTTGGCCAGTAACAATGAGCAGTTCTTC.

The chain is built from TRBV5-1 and TRBJ2-5; TRBD1 aligns across 11 bases. The CDR3 consists of 16 residues. Germline CDR1 and CDR2: SGHRS and YFSETQ. The V segment lost 4 bases and the J segment 0 bases; nucleotides outside the gene matches: 5. CDR3 DNA sequence: TGCGCCAGCAGCGGCGGGGACAGGGGGTACCAAGAGACCCAGTACTTC. Protein sequence: CASSGGDRGYQETQYF.

In this sample, this clone turned up once. This chain uses TRBV6-5 with TRBJ1-6; 9 bases match TRBD1. Germline-derived CDR1 and CDR2 are MNHEY and SVGAGI. CDR3 length equals 14 residues. V shed 5 bases, J shed 8 bases, and the junction held 4 bases outside the gene matches. In DNA, the CDR3 is TGTGCCAGCAGTAAGACAGGGGGGTATTCACCCCTCCACTTT. Its translation is CASSKTGGYSPLHF.

The chain has TRBV6-1 and TRBJ1-2; a possible D gene is TRBD1 (5 bases). V gave up 8 bases and J gave up 8 bases, with 15 bases separating them. The CDR3 covers 12 residues. CDR1 is MNHNS, CDR2 SASEGT, per germline. The CDR3 protein is CASRRGISGYTF. DNA of the CDR3: TGTGCCAGCCGAAGGGGAATCTCGGGCTACACCTTC.

This chain uses TRBV7-9 with TRBJ1-2, with 8 bases matching TRBD1. The CDR3 consists of 14 residues. Germline V gene lookup returns CDR1 SEHNR and CDR2 FQNEAQ (reference sequence). V shed 0 bases and J 4 bases; nucleotides not matched to a gene: 1. This CDR3 reads CASSLAQGAYGYTF. The CDR3 nucleotides are TGTGCCAGCAGCTTAGCGCAGGGGGCCTATGGCTACACCTTC.

The rearrangement uses TRBV10-3 and TRBJ1-2, with 8 bases that match TRBD1. V lost 8 bases, J lost 7 bases, and 9 bases stayed unmatched. Germline V CDR1 and CDR2: ENHRY, SYGVKD. This CDR3 contains 13 residues. The CDR3: CAIGGQETGGYTF. The CDR3 DNA reads TGTGCCATCGGGGGACAGGAGACCGGTGGCTACACCTTC.

This clone was detected only once. This chain uses TRBV19 with TRBJ1-5, with D unclear. The ends were cut back, 7 bases at V and 0 bases at J, with 16 bases in the middle. CDR3 size: 16 residues. Germline values: CDR1 LNHDA, CDR2 SQIVND (reference sequence). The CDR3 region has the DNA TGTGCCAGTACCCCGACGGGTCCCCTTAGCAATCAGCCCCAGCATTTT. This codes for CASTPTGPLSNQPQHF. The variable domain in full, with the rest retrieved from reference TRBV19 and TRBJ1-5, is DGGITQSPKYLFRKEGQNVTLSCEQNLNHDAMYWYRQDPGQGLRLIYYSQIVNDFQKGDIAEGYSVSREKKESFPLTVTSAQKNPTAFYLCASTPTGPLSNQPQHFGDGTRLSIL.

This clone was seen a single time. The chain couples TRBV30 to TRBJ1-3; 9 nucleotides line up with TRBD1. The J segment lost 4 bases and the V segment lost 1 base, leaving 5 bases of the junction unmatched. The CDR3 is 15 amino acids. The germline gives CDR1 GTSNPN, CDR2 SVGIG (reference sequence). The CDR3 region is CAWSAAGTGGNTIYF. For the CDR3, the DNA is TGTGCCTGGAGTGCTGCTGGGACAGGGGGAAACACCATATATTTT. The variable domain in full, with the rest retrieved from reference TRBV30 and TRBJ1-3, is SQTIHQWPATLVQPVGSPLSLECTVEGTSNPNLYWYRQAAGRGLQLLFYSVGIGQISSEVPQNLSASRPQDRQFILSSKKLLLSDSGFYLCAWSAAGTGGNTIYFGEGSWLTVV.